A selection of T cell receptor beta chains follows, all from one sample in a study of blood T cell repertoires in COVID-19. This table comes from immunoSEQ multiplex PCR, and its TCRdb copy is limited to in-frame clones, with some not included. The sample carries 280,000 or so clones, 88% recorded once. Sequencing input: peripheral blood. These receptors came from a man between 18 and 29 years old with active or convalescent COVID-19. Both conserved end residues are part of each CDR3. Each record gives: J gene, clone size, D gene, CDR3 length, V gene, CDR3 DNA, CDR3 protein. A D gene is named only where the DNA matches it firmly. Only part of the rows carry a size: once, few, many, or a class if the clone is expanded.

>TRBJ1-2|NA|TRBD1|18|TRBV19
TGTGCCAGTTCTAGAGTCTCGGGACAGGGGTTAATGAGGTCTCGCTACACCTTC
CASSRVSGQGLMRSRYTF
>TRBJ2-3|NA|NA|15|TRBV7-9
TGTGCCAGCAGCTTCAGTAGCGATATCCCAGATACGCAGTATTTT
CASSFSSDIPDTQYF
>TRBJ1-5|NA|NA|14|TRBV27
TGTGCCAGCAGTTTGGAGGACTTCAATCAGCCCCAGCATTTT
CASSLEDFNQPQHF
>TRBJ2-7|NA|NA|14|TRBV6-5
TGTGCCAGCAGTTACGGGCTCGGATCCTACGAGCAGTACTTC
CASSYGLGSYEQYF
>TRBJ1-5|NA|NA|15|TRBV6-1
TGTGCCAGCAGTGAAGAAGGGGTGGGAGGACAGCCCCAGCATTTT
CASSEEGVGGQPQHF
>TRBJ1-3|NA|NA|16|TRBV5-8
TGTGCCAGCAGCGTGGCGGGTTGTTTCTCTGGAAACACCATATATTTT
CASSVAGCFSGNTIYF
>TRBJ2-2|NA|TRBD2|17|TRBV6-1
TGTGCCAGCAGTGAACCGGGGGGGGGCGCGAACACCGGGGAGCTGTTTTTT
CASSEPGGGANTGELFF
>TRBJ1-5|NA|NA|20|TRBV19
TGTGCCAGTAGTATCCCAGGGAAGTCGTCAGGATACCATAGCAATCAGCCCCAGCATTTT
CASSIPGKSSGYHSNQPQHF
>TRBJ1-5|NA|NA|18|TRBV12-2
TGTGCAAGTCGCTATCGGCAGGGGGACAAAGATTACAATCAGCCCCAGCATTTT
CASRYRQGDKDYNQPQHF
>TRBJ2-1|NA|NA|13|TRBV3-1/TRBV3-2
TGTGCCAGCAGCCAAGCGAGGGGGGGTGAGCAGTTCTTC
CASSQARGGEQFF
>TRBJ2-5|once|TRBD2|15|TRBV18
TGTGCCAGCTCTGGGACTAGCGGGGCTCAAGAGACCCAGTACTTC
CASSGTSGAQETQYF
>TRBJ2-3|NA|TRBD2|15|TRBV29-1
TGCAGCGCTGGTGGTAGCGGGTCCAACACAGATACGCAGTATTTT
CSAGGSGSNTDTQYF
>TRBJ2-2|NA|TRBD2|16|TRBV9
TGTGCCAGCAGCGTAGGAGCGGGGGTTCGCACCGGGGAGCTGTTTTTT
CASSVGAGVRTGELFF
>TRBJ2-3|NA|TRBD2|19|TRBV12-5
TGTGCTAGTGGTTTGAAGGGACTAGCGGGGGAACATAGCACAGATACGCAGTATTTT
CASGLKGLAGEHSTDTQYF
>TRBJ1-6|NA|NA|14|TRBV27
TGTGCCAGCAGTTTATCGGAGGTGAATTCACCCCTCCACTTT
CASSLSEVNSPLHF
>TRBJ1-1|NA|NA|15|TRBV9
TGTGCCAGCCGTCGAGGGGGAAATATGAACACTGAAGCTTTCTTT
CASRRGGNMNTEAFF
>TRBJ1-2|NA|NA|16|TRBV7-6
TGTGCCAGCAGCTTAGCTGTGGGGGCGGATTCTATGGGCTACACCTTC
CASSLAVGADSMGYTF
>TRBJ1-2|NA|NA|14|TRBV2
TGTGCCAGCAGTGAAGGGGAGGGCCAATATGGCTACACCTTC
CASSEGEGQYGYTF
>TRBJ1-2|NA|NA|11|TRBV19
TGTGCCAGTAAAGGGAGCTATGGCTACACCTTC
CASKGSYGYTF
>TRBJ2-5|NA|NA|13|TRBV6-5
TGTGCCAGCTGGAACAGGGATATCGAGACCCAGTACTTC
CASWNRDIETQYF
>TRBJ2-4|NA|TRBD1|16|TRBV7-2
TGTGCCAGCAGCTACCGACAGGGGAGGGCCAAAAACATTCAGTACTTC
CASSYRQGRAKNIQYF
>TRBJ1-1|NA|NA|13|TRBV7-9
TGTGCCAGCAGCTCCACAGGGAGGGCTGAAGCTTTCTTT
CASSSTGRAEAFF
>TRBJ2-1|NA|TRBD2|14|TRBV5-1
TGCGCCAGCAGCTCCGCGACTAGCGGGGGGGCGGTGTTCTTC
CASSSATSGGAVFF
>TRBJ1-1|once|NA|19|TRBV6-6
TGTGCCAGCAGTCCACCCTTGGGGGGGAGGGGCCGGATGAACACTGAAGCTTTCTTT
CASSPPLGGRGRMNTEAFF
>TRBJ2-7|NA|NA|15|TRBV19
TGTGCCAGTAGTGTGGGCGCCGCAGGTACCTACGAGCAGTACTTC
CASSVGAAGTYEQYF
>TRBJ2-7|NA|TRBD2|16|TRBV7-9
TGTGCCAGCAGCGCAGGATCGGGACTAGGGATCTACGAGCAGTACTTC
CASSAGSGLGIYEQYF
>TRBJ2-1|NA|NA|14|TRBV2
TGTGCCAGCAGCGAGGGGGGGGCGCAAAATGAGCAGTTCTTC
CASSEGGAQNEQFF
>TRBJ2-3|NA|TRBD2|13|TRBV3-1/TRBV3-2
TGTGCCAGCAGCCCGCGGGGGGGACATACGCAGTATTTT
CASSPRGGHTQYF